One and the same sample provided the 9 T cell receptor beta chains below, sequenced in a study of blood T cells in healthy people across ages. Alongside a J-beta primer mix, a sample-barcoded 5' primer served in a second PCR lasting about 7 to 11 cycles. MiXCR, run by TCRdb on the 5' RACE reads, gives a single entry per CDR3 protein. The repertoire consists of 700,000 to 1,000,000 distinct CDR3 sequences, with more than 40% occurring once and the leading ten covering about 19%. Sequenced material: blood. These receptors all stem from a man aged 60 to 69 in good health.

This clonotype is a singleton in its sample. This chain connects TRBV20-1 to TRBJ1-1; 7 nucleotides agree with TRBD1. Germline V gene data show CDR1 as DFQATT and CDR2 as SNEGSKA (reference sequence). With V trimmed by 6 bases and J by 0 bases, 19 bases remained unmatched. This CDR3 comprises 18 residues. This CDR3 reads CSAGGRTGKTGLNTEAFF. CDR3 DNA: TGCAGTGCGGGAGGGCGGACGGGCAAGACAGGGTTGAACACTGAAGCTTTCTTT.

The chain is built from TRBV20-1 and TRBJ1-1; the D is unclear. The CDR3 spans 11 residues. Trimming stripped 0 bases from V and 5 bases from J, with 4 bases between. The germline CDR1 and CDR2 sequences are DFQATT and SNEGSKA (reference sequence). The CDR3 spells CSAREKTEAFF. The CDR3 coding sequence is TGCAGTGCTAGAGAAAAGACTGAAGCTTTCTTT.

This clonotype was seen only a few times. This chain uses TRBV11-3 with TRBJ2-5, with D hard to call. CDR1 and CDR2 (germline): SGHNT, YENEEA. V lost 2 bases, J lost 4 bases, and 17 bases lay in between. The CDR3 totals 16 residues. The CDR3 sequence is CASSLFSGFVPETQYF. The DNA for the CDR3 is TGTGCCAGCAGCTTATTTTCCGGGTTTGTTCCAGAGACCCAGTACTTC.

This rearrangement joins TRBV28 to TRBJ1-5; no clear D gene. Germline V CDR1 and CDR2: MDHEN, SYDVKM. Trimming took 4 bases from V and 0 from J, leaving 10 bases between them. This CDR3 region has 15 residues. CDR3 DNA sequence: TGTGCCAGCAGTTGGATGGCTCATAGCAATCAGCCCCAGCATTTT. Encoded protein: CASSWMAHSNQPQHF.

This clonotype has only a few counts. The rearrangement joins TRBV15 to TRBJ1-5; perhaps TRBD1 as D (5 bases). The CDR3 covers 15 residues. Germline assignment: CDR1 LNHNV and CDR2 YYDKDF (reference sequence). Trimming shortened V by 5 bases and J by 3 bases, and 14 bases separated the two germline ends. The DNA for the CDR3 is TGTGCCACCAGCTTAGAGAAAGGGGCCAATCAGCCCCAGCATTTT. It specifies CATSLEKGANQPQHF.

This clonotype has ten or more counts. This chain connects TRBV12-3 or TRBV12-4 to TRBJ1-2, with D unresolved. Trimming shortened V by 5 bases and J by 8 bases, and 12 bases separated the two germline ends. This CDR3 is built from 12 residues. This CDR3 reads CASSPGVIGYTF. The CDR3 coding sequence is TGTGCCAGCAGTCCCGGGGTTATAGGCTACACCTTC.

This clonotype has only a few counts. The CDR3 nucleotides read TGTGCCAGCAGCCCCTGGGGTAGCGGGGATCAAGAGACCCAGTACTTC. Translation: CASSPWGSGDQETQYF. The chain employs TRBV7-2 and TRBJ2-5, with 8 bases aligning to TRBD2. Unmatched junction bases numbered 10, after V lost 5 bases and J lost 2 bases. The germline CDR1 and CDR2 sequences are SGHTA and FQGNSA. The CDR3 runs 16 residues.

The gene calls are TRBV28 and TRBJ1-5; 7 nucleotides line up with TRBD1. J was trimmed by 1 base and V by 7 bases; bases with no gene match: 4. The CDR3 loop spans 14 amino acids. Germline CDR1 MDHEN, CDR2 SYDVKM. The CDR3 reads CASNRGGSNQPQHF. The CDR3 bases are TGTGCCAGCAACAGGGGTGGGAGCAATCAGCCCCAGCATTTT.

Here the CDR3 reads CASSYKGLHEQYF. CDR3 DNA: TGTGCCAGCAGTTACAAGGGGCTCCACGAGCAGTACTTC. This sequence joins TRBV6-2 or TRBV6-3 and TRBJ2-7; tentatively, D is TRBD1 (5 bases). Germline CDR1 MNHEY, CDR2 SVGEGT. The V end lost 2 bases, the J end lost 5 bases, and 10 bases lay between the germline ends. This CDR3 is 13 amino acids long.